This T cell receptor beta chain was recorded in a study of patients and donors after allogeneic stem cell transplantation. This clonotype is medium-sized (0.01 to 0.1%). The junction had 14 bases not matched to a gene; V was cut back by 4 bases and J by 12 bases. Looked up from germline, CDR1 is GTSNPN and CDR2 is SVGIG (reference sequence). The CDR3 spans 14 residues. TCRdb reprocessed the RT-PCR reads via MiXCR and lists one record per CDR3 protein. The sample has over 1,500 distinct CDR3 sequences; about 4.4% are singletons. The V gene is TRBV30, the J gene TRBJ2-1, with 8 bases identical to TRBD2. The source material was blood, either unsorted or a sorted T cell fraction (not recorded which). This TCR came from a human donor who was either an allogeneic HSCT recipient or a stem cell or donor lymphocyte infusion donor (not recorded which). It is not recorded whose cells these are; they may come from a transplant donor. As DNA, the CDR3 is TGTGCCTGGAACAGAGCGGGAGCTTCGGGGGTGCAGTTCTTC. Protein product: CAWNRAGASGVQFF.